This TCR beta chain came from a study of T cell responses to AZD1222 COVID-19 vaccine (dated by TCRdb to the early 2020s). Notes on the research overall: TCR sequencing covered more than 230 trial participants: 200 to 220 given two doses of AZD1222 and 26 given two doses of MenACWY control vaccine. Trial participants were enrolled by age into subgroups of 18-55, 56-69 and 70-plus years, and around 150, 28 and 57 TCR-sequenced participants, respectively, were included in these subgroups.

The CDR3 regions of human TCRbeta chains were analyzed by immunosequencing. Per the original workflow: TCRs in the repertoires were matched against a reference library of SARS-CoV-2-specific TCRs that had been generated with the MIRA antigen-specificity platform. Breadth meant the fraction of unique TCRs that were SARS-CoV-2-associated, whereas depth meant the fraction of total T cells that were SARS-CoV-2-associated. Using the MIRA data, each spike-specific TCR was mapped to the spike region that the TCR reacts to and placed in a CD4 or CD8 class. Log10-transformed breadth and depth values were compared by one-way ANOVA with Sidak's multiple comparisons tests. TCRdb's version of the immuneACCESS table is confined to in-frame rearrangements and falls short of the full clone set. An unresolved V gene accounts for under half of the shortfall where checked; the remainder is of unknown origin. V and J calls and clone size come straight from that table; D and trimming were deduced from the DNA. In this sample the table shows some 150,000 clones, roughly 94% of which occur a single time. Roughly 4.4% of the sample lies in the top ten.

Taken from the germline V gene (reference sequence), the CDR1 and CDR2 loops are LNHDA and SQIVND. Trimming accounts for 6 bases at V and 0 bases at J, while the number of junction bases matched to no gene is 12. Spanning cysteine to phenylalanine, the CDR3 consists of 17 amino acids. The only DNA kept is the CDR3, 51 bases in frame from the first base. To note about this clone: The clone's antigen remains unknown. Base qualities are not at hand, and no much larger clone is one base apart.

Results and caveats for the whole study, not just this receptor: Conclusions about previously exposed vaccinees were limited because only a handful of AZD1222 recipients were SARS-CoV-2 seropositive at baseline. Reportedly, close to half of the unique spike-specific TCRs recognized epitopes lying outside the regions that are mutated in the B.1.351 and B.1.1.7 variants. The whole spike protein was spanned by vaccine-associated CD4 TCRs, and dominant responses were seen in regions 160-218 and 743-854. The 56-69-year group was small, and its depth increase did not reach significance, likely because of low power. A significant rise in spike-specific TCR breadth and depth was observed after two AZD1222 doses relative to day 0 and relative to MenACWY recipients. Most participants were white British and females outnumbered males, and the authors suggested that clonal diversity may have been underestimated. Because no samples from the day 14 peak response were available, repertoires could be characterized only after the peak T cell response.

The intended sense of this specimen's time point label: baseline before first vaccination. The treatment or condition label corresponds to: meningococcal conjugate vaccine given as trial control. Vaccinee samples came from UK trials COV001 and COV002, including a single-blind randomized controlled phase 2/3 trial of AZD1222 (ChAdOx1 nCoV-19) in healthy adults. For TCRbeta chain sequencing, PBMC samples from trial participants were taken at day 0 and at day 28 after the second dose. The sequences come from peripheral blood, collected on day 0 of MenACWY control vaccination. The rearrangement combines TRBV19 with TRBJ2-3; 7 central bases correspond to TRBD2. This TCR was recovered from an adult in good health. DNA sequence: TGTGCCAGTAGGATAACTCGCACTAGCGCTAGCACAGATACGCAGTATTTT. Translation gives CASRITRTSASTDTQYF.